This T cell receptor beta chain was sequenced for a study of neurological immune-mediated disorders. Study-level findings and limits: None of the CDR3 amino acid sequences of expanded clones recurred across subjects, suggesting private repertoires in all groups.

Notes on this clonotype: The antigen remains undetermined.

The CDR3 is 14 residues long. The germline V gene encodes CDR1 MGHRA and CDR2 YSYEKL. V was pared by 1 base and J by 5 bases, with 11 bases between. With 10-nucleotide random UMIs, 5'RACE was used to make the cDNA. The yield of each sequencing run was over 200 million TCR-beta sequences from 15-18 subjects. TCRdb ran MiXCR on the 5' RACE reads and lists one entry per CDR3 protein. The sample consists of 11,000 to 15,000 distinct CDR3 sequences, around 14% of them appearing once. This receptor was obtained from a female donor with HTLV-1-associated myelopathy (HAM/TSP). Sequencing used CD8+ T cells from blood. The chain couples TRBV4-1 to TRBJ2-5; D is unclear. CDR3 sequence reads: CASSQASGGETQYF. The CDR3, as DNA: TGCGCCAGCAGCCAAGCCTCAGGTGGGGAGACCCAGTACTTC.